This T cell receptor (beta chain) was profiled in a study of cytomegalovirus exposure and HLA in healthy donors. Study results and caveats: In an earlier analysis, productive rearrangement rates for most beta V segments clustered near 87% or 30%.

Turning to this clone: The target antigen is unknown.

This PCR relied on a set of 60 Vbeta primers and 13 Jbeta primers. Profiling relied on immunoSEQ multiplex PCR, and the TCRdb table lists in-frame clones only, not all of them. This table holds about 120,000 clones, under 90% found once. This clonotype originated in a woman in her forties in good health and CMV-seronegative. The sequenced sample consisted of PBMCs.

The CDR3 region has the DNA TGTGCCAGCAGTTACGTCACAGGGGTCAACACTGAAGCTTTCTTT. Protein sequence: CASSYVTGVNTEAFF. V usage is TRBV6-5 and J usage is TRBJ1-1; 7 positions agree with TRBD1. Germline V gene data show CDR1 as MNHEY and CDR2 as SVGAGI. The CDR3 is 15 residues long. V dropped 2 bases and J dropped 2; count of bases not matched to a gene: 5.